A single TCR beta chain is shown here with its context. Its antigen is not known. This specimen comes from a study of T cell responses to AZD1222 COVID-19 vaccine. Notes on the study in general: Across the whole spike, CD4 TCRs peaked at regions 160-218 and 743-854. Increased Spike-specific TCR breadth and depth were observed after two AZD1222 doses. The reported proportion of spike-specific TCRs targeting unmutated variant regions was nearly half. Females made up more of the donors, who were largely white British, and clonal diversity may have come out too low.

CDR1 and CDR2 (germline): SGHRS, YFSETQ. J lost 5 bases, V lost 2 bases, and 5 bases had no gene match. The CDR3 spans 14 residues. Generated by immunoSEQ multiplex PCR, the TCRdb table keeps only in-frame clones and is missing some. The data contain tens of thousands of clones, about 88% of them seen just once; the ten biggest clones take up around 9.3%. Sequences were derived from peripheral blood, sampled 28 days after the second AZD1222 dose. This TCR was sampled from an adult who received the AZD1222 COVID-19 vaccine. The rearrangement uses TRBV5-1 and TRBJ2-7, with 9 positions matching TRBD2. The CDR3 DNA sequence: TGCGCCAGCAGCTTAGCGGGAGGAGTCCACGAGCAGTACGTC. Translation: CASSLAGGVHEQYV.